These 23 T cell receptor beta chains came from one sample sequenced in a study of CD8 T cells in Susac syndrome. After extraction with the RNeasy kit, about 0.5 to 1 ug of the RNA was reverse transcribed using random hexamers. TCRdb processed the immunoSEQ multiplex PCR reads anew with MiXCR; each CDR3 protein has one entry. The table records hundreds of thousands of distinct CDR3 sequences, more than 85% of them present only once. Sequenced: CD4+ T cells from PBMCs. These receptors were obtained from a human donor with multiple sclerosis.

This sequence joins TRBV6-4 and TRBJ1-2; D not certain. The germline V and J ends were trimmed by 6 bases and 7 bases, with 12 bases remaining between them. The CDR3 runs to 12 residues. CDR1 MRHNA and CDR2 SNTAGT come from the germline V gene. CDR3 amino acids: CASRGGESGYTF. Here the CDR3 DNA reads TGTGCCAGCAGGGGAGGAGAGTCTGGCTACACCTTC.

The chain has TRBV10-3 and TRBJ2-1; D may be TRBD1 (6 bases). Per the germline V gene, CDR1 is ENHRY and CDR2 is SYGVKD. The CDR3 covers 14 residues. Trimming took 2 bases from V and 7 from J, leaving 12 bases between them. In DNA form, the CDR3 reads TGTGCCATCAGTGAGAGGGCAGGGGCGAATGAGCAGTTCTTC. It is translated as CAISERAGANEQFF.

This clonotype was seen only once. The V call is TRBV20-1, the J call TRBJ1-2; D gene uncertain. V lost 6 bases, J lost 7 bases, and 15 bases lay in between. Germline V gene sequence: CDR1 DFQATT, CDR2 SNEGSKA (reference sequence). The CDR3 covers 12 residues. The CDR3 coding sequence is TGCAGTGCCGTTCCGCCGGGGTCTGGCTACACCTTC. Its protein is CSAVPPGSGYTF.

The chain uses TRBV20-1 and TRBJ2-5; D remains ambiguous. Between the trimmed V and J ends, which lost 4 bases and 6 bases, there was a span of 9 bases. CDR1 is DFQATT, CDR2 SNEGSKA, per germline (reference sequence). The CDR3 extends over 11 amino acids. CDR3: CSANPQQTQYF. CDR3 DNA: TGCAGTGCTAATCCGCAGCAGACCCAGTACTTC.

V is TRBV29-1 and J is TRBJ1-2, with 7 nucleotides matching TRBD1. The CDR3 extends over 13 amino acids. Germline assignment: CDR1 SQVTM and CDR2 ANQGSEA. The J segment lost 4 bases and the V segment lost 6 bases, leaving 8 bases of the junction unmatched. The CDR3 loop reads CSVPGQVGYGYTF. Here the CDR3 DNA reads TGCAGCGTACCCGGACAGGTGGGCTATGGCTACACCTTC.

The rearrangement joins TRBV2 to TRBJ2-2, with TRBD1 identical over 8 bases. Unmatched junction bases numbered 12, after V lost 5 bases and J lost 1 base. The CDR3 is made up of 18 amino acids. Germline V gene sequence: CDR1 SNHLY, CDR2 FYNNEI. The CDR3 loop is CASSNQSGGTGNTGELFF. The CDR3 bases are TGTGCCAGCAGTAACCAAAGTGGGGGGACAGGGAACACCGGGGAGCTGTTTTTT.

The genes are TRBV9 and TRBJ2-4; D ambiguous. CDR3 length: 15 amino acids. Germline V CDR1 and CDR2: SGDLS, YYNGEE. Trimming took off 2 bases at V and 8 bases at J, with 17 bases between the two ends. CDR3 nucleotides: TGTGCCAGCAGCGTGAGAGCCCTTGATCAAGACATTCAGTACTTC. It is translated as CASSVRALDQDIQYF.

The chain is built from TRBV6-5 and TRBJ1-1, with D unresolved. From germline, CDR1 is MNHEY and CDR2 SVGAGI. V was cut by 5 bases and J by 4 bases, with 8 bases left in between. This CDR3 region has 12 residues. The CDR3 sequence is CASSTAATEAFF. The CDR3 DNA is TGTGCCAGCAGTACAGCTGCCACTGAAGCTTTCTTT.

The V call is TRBV5-1, the J call TRBJ1-1, with no clear D. Germline CDR1 is SGHRS and CDR2 is YFSETQ. CDR3 length equals 13 residues. V dropped 4 bases and J dropped 3 bases, with 10 bases sitting between them. The CDR3 loop is CASSQEEYTEAFF. Here the CDR3 DNA reads TGCGCCAGCAGCCAGGAGGAATACACTGAAGCTTTCTTT.

The V call is TRBV20-1, the J call TRBJ2-3; tentative D call: TRBD1 (5 bases). V was trimmed by 6 bases and J by 6 bases, leaving 22 bases between them. The CDR3 loop spans 15 amino acids. From germline, CDR1 is DFQATT and CDR2 SNEGSKA (reference sequence). CDR3 DNA sequence: TGCAGTGCCCTAAGGGGCGTTATTGTAGGGGATACGCAGTATTTT. Protein product: CSALRGVIVGDTQYF.

This chain uses TRBV2 with TRBJ1-1; D not resolved. The V gene lost 7 bases and the J gene lost 1 base, with 16 bases spanning the gap. The CDR3 has 15 residues. From germline, CDR1 is SNHLY and CDR2 FYNNEI. The CDR3 nucleotides read TGTGCCAGCATGTTGGGGTTAAGTTGGAACACTGAAGCTTTCTTT. As protein: CASMLGLSWNTEAFF.

The chain recombines TRBV25-1 with TRBJ2-1, with 14 bases aligning to TRBD2. Per germline, CDR1 MGHDK and CDR2 SYGVNS. This CDR3 is 13 amino acids long. After removal of 6 bases from V and 12 bases from J, the junction contained 4 bases not matched to a gene. The CDR3 DNA sequence: TGTGCCAGCAGGGGACTAGCGGGGGTGGGGCAGTTCTTC. Translating it yields CASRGLAGVGQFF. The variable domain in full, completed from reference TRBV25-1 and TRBJ2-1, reads EADIYQTPRYLVIGTGKKITLECSQTMGHDKMYWYQQDPGMELHLIHYSYGVNSTEKGDLSSESTVSRIRTEHFPLTLESARPSHTSQYLCASRGLAGVGQFFGPGTRLTVL.

The chain employs TRBV3-1 and TRBJ2-3; a weak D match, TRBD2 (7 bases). This CDR3 is 19 amino acids long. The germline gives CDR1 LGHDT, CDR2 YNNKEL (reference sequence). V dropped 1 base and J dropped 4 bases, with 24 bases sitting between them. The CDR3 nucleotides read TGTGCCAGCAGCCAAGCGGGCGGGGGCCTCAGAACGGGGTCAGATACGCAGTATTTT. It specifies CASSQAGGGLRTGSDTQYF.

The chain employs TRBV12-3 or TRBV12-4 and TRBJ2-2; D is uncertain. Trimming removed 8 bases at V and 5 bases at J, with 6 bases between. This CDR3 contains 11 residues. CDR3 region: CASRLTGELFF. The CDR3 DNA reads as TGTGCCAGCCGATTAACCGGGGAGCTGTTTTTT.

This clonotype occurred once. The J gene is TRBJ1-5, the V gene TRBV15, with 8 positions matching TRBD1. The junction had 8 bases not matched to a gene; V was cut back by 6 bases and J by 7 bases. CDR1 LNHNV and CDR2 YYDKDF come from the germline V gene (reference sequence). This CDR3 has 14 residues. CDR3 region: CATRGQGGHQPQHF. CDR3 DNA sequence: TGTGCCACCAGAGGACAGGGAGGACACCAGCCCCAGCATTTT. The complete variable domain, with remaining parts taken from reference TRBV15 and TRBJ1-5, reads DAMVIQNPRYQVTQFGKPVTLSCSQTLNHNVMYWYQQKSSQAPKLLFHYYDKDFNNEADTPDNFQSRRPNTSFCFLDIRSPGLGDTAMYLCATRGQGGHQPQHFGDGTRLSIL.

The V and J genes are TRBV9 and TRBJ2-3, with 14 bases lining up with TRBD2. CDR3 length: 18 residues. Germline lookup yields CDR1 SGDLS and CDR2 YYNGEE. The J segment lost 1 base and the V segment lost 4 bases, leaving 8 bases of the junction unmatched. The DNA for the CDR3 is TGTGCCAGCAGCACCAGCCGACTAGCGGGGGGGCGCACAGATACGCAGTATTTT. Translated: CASSTSRLAGGRTDTQYF. Combining the CDR3 with reference TRBV9 and TRBJ2-3 gives the whole variable domain DSGVTQTPKHLITATGQRVTLRCSPRSGDLSVYWYQQSLDQGLQFLIQYYNGEERAKGNILERFSAQQFPDLHSELNLSSLELGDSALYFCASSTSRLAGGRTDTQYFGPGTRLTVL.

The rearrangement joins TRBV20-1 to TRBJ2-1, with D uncertain. The CDR3 is 15 residues long. V dropped 3 bases and J dropped 0 bases, with 12 bases sitting between them. In germline, CDR1 is DFQATT, CDR2 SNEGSKA (reference sequence). CDR3 amino acids: CSASEAVTSYNEQFF. The CDR3 nucleotides are TGCAGTGCTAGTGAGGCGGTTACCTCCTACAATGAGCAGTTCTTC.

V is TRBV3-1 and J is TRBJ1-1; D call uncertain. V lost 1 base to trimming and J lost 9 bases, with 12 bases between them. Per germline, CDR1 LGHDT and CDR2 YNNKEL (reference sequence). The length of the CDR3 is 13 residues. The CDR3 DNA follows: TGTGCCAGCAGCCAAGGGGCCCCGGCCCAAGCTTTCTTT. Translating gives CASSQGAPAQAFF.

The chain combines TRBV12-5 with TRBJ2-1; the D gene is possibly TRBD2 (7 bases). CDR3 length equals 15 residues. V lost 3 bases and J lost 5, with 14 bases in between. The germline CDR1 and CDR2 sequences are LGHNT and FRNRAP. This CDR3 is CASGLEGGGHNEQFF. The CDR3 nucleotides read TGTGCTAGTGGTTTAGAAGGGGGGGGCCACAATGAGCAGTTCTTC.

The chain carries TRBV4-2 and TRBJ1-5; 8 positions agree with TRBD1. The CDR3 has 15 residues. After removal of 0 bases from V and 4 bases from J, the junction contained 2 bases not matched to a gene. Germline V lookup: CDR1 LGHNA, CDR2 YNFKEQ. This chain's CDR3 is CASSQDRQGNQPQHF. DNA of the CDR3: TGTGCCAGCAGCCAAGATCGACAGGGGAATCAGCCCCAGCATTTT.

This rearrangement joins TRBV18 to TRBJ2-4; D call uncertain. The CDR3 consists of 13 residues. Trimming took 3 bases from V and 6 from J, leaving 9 bases between them. Germline V lookup: CDR1 KGHSH, CDR2 LQKENI. CDR3 protein: CASSPQETNIQYF. The CDR3 DNA sequence: TGTGCCAGCTCACCCCAGGAGACAAACATTCAGTACTTC.

The V gene is TRBV7-9, the J gene TRBJ2-6, with a tentative D call TRBD1 (6 bases). Between the trimmed V and J ends, which lost 6 bases and 0 bases, there was a span of 21 bases. Germline CDR1 SEHNR, CDR2 FQNEAQ (reference sequence). CDR3 length: 19 amino acids. The DNA for the CDR3 is TGTGCCAGCAGAGTTATGTTCGGACAGTCCTTCTCTGGGGCCAACGTCCTGACTTTC. Protein product: CASRVMFGQSFSGANVLTF.

The V and J genes are TRBV29-1 and TRBJ1-2; D unclear. Trimming removed 4 bases at V and 2 bases at J, with 8 bases between. The V gene's germline CDR1 is SQVTM and CDR2 ANQGSEA. CDR3 length equals 12 residues. DNA of the CDR3: TGCAGCGTTGGGATAGGAAACTATGGCTACACCTTC. It codes for CSVGIGNYGYTF. The complete variable domain, with remaining parts taken from reference TRBV29-1 and TRBJ1-2, reads SAVISQKPSRDICQRGTSLTIQCQVDSQVTMMFWYRQQPGQSLTLIATANQGSEATYESGFVIDKFPISRPNLTFSTLTVSNMSPEDSSIYLCSVGIGNYGYTFGSGTRLTVV.